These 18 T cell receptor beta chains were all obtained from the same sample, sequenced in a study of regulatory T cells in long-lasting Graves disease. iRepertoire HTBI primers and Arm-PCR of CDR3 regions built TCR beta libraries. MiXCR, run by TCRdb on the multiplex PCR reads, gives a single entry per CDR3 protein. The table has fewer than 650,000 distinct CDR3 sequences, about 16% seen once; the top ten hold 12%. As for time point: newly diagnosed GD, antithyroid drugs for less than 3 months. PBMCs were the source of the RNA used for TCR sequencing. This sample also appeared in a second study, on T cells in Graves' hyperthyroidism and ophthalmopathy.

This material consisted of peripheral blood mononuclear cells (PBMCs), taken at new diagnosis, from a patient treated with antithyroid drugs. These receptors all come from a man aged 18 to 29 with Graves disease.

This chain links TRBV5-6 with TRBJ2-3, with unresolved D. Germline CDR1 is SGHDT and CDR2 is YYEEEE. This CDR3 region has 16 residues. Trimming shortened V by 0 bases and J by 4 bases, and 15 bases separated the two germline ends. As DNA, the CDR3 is TGTGCCAGCAGCTTGGCGGGTGGGCAAGGCCCAGATACGCAGTATTTT. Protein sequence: CASSLAGGQGPDTQYF.

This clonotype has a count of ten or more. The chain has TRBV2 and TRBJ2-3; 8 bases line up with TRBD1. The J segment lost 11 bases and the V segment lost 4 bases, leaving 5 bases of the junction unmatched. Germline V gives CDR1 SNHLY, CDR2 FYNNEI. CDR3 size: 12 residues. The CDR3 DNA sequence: TGTGCCAGCAGTGCTGGCACAGGGGGGCAGTATTTT. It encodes CASSAGTGGQYF.

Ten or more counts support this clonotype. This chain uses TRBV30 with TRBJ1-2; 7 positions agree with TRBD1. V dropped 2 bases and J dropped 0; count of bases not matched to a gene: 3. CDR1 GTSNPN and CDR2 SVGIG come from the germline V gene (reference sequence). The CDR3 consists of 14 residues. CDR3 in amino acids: CAWSLGTANYGYTF. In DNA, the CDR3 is TGTGCCTGGAGTTTGGGGACAGCTAACTATGGCTACACCTTC. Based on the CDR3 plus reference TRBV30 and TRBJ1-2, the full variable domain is SQTIHQWPATLVQPVGSPLSLECTVEGTSNPNLYWYRQAAGRGLQLLFYSVGIGQISSEVPQNLSASRPQDRQFILSSKKLLLSDSGFYLCAWSLGTANYGYTFGSGTRLTVV.

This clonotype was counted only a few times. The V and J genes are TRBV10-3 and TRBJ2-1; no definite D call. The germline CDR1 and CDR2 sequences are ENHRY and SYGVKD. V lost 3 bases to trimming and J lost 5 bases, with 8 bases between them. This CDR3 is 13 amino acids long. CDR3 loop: CAISDVPNNEQFF. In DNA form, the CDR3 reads TGTGCCATCAGTGATGTGCCGAACAATGAGCAGTTCTTC.

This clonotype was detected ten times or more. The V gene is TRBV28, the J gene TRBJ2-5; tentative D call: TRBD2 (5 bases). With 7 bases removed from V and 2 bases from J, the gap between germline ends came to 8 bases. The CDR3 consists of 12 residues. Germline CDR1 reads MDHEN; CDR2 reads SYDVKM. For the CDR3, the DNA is TGTGCCAGCACCGACTATCAAGAGACCCAGTACTTC. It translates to CASTDYQETQYF.

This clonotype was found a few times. CDR3 loop: CASLAGELFF. The DNA of the CDR3 is TGTGCCAGCCTTGCAGGGGAGCTGTTTTTT. The J gene is TRBJ2-2, the V gene TRBV12-3 or TRBV12-4; D remains ambiguous. This CDR3 comprises 10 residues. The ends were cut back, 8 bases at V and 8 bases at J, with 6 bases in the middle.

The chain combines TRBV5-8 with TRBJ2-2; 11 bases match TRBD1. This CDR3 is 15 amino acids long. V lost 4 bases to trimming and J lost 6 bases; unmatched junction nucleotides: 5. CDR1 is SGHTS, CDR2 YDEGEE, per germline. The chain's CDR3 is CASSPDRGRPGELFF. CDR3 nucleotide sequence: TGTGCCAGCAGCCCGGACAGGGGGCGCCCCGGGGAGCTGTTTTTT.

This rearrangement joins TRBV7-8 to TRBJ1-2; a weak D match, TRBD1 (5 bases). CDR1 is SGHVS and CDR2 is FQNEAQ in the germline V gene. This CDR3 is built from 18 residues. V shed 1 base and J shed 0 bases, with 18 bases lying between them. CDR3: CASSLVPAGPQANYGYTF. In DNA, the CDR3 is TGTGCCAGCAGCTTAGTTCCGGCAGGGCCCCAGGCTAACTATGGCTACACCTTC. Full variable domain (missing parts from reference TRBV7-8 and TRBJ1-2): GAGVSQSPRYKVAKRGQDVALRCDPISGHVSLFWYQQALGQGPEFLTYFQNEAQLDKSGLPSDRFFAERPEGSVSTLKIQRTQQEDSAVYLCASSLVPAGPQANYGYTFGSGTRLTVV.

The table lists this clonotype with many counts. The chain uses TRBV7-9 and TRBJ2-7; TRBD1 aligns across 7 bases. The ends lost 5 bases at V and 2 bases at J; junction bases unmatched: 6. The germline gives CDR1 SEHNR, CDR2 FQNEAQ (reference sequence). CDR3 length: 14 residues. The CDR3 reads CASSPEGTAYEQYF. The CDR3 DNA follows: TGTGCCAGCAGCCCCGAAGGGACAGCCTACGAGCAGTACTTC. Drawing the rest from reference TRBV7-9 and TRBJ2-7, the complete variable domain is DTGVSQNPRHKITKRGQNVTFRCDPISEHNRLYWYRQTLGQGPEFLTYFQNEAQLEKSRLLSDRFSAERPKGSFSTLEIQRTEQGDSAMYLCASSPEGTAYEQYFGPGTRLTVT.

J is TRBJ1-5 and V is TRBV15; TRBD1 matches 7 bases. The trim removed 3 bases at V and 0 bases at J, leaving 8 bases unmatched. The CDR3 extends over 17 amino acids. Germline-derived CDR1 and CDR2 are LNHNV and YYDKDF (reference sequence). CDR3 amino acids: CATSSGTELNSNQPQHF. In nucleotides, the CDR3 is TGTGCCACCAGCAGCGGGACAGAATTAAATAGCAATCAGCCCCAGCATTTT.

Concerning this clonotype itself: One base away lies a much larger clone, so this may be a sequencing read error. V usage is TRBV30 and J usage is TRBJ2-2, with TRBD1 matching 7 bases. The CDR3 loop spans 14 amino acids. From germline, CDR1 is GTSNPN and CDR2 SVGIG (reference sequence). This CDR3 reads CAWSPTGFTAELFF. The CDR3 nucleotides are TGTGCCTGGAGCCCGACAGGGTTCACCGCGGAGCTGTTTTTT.

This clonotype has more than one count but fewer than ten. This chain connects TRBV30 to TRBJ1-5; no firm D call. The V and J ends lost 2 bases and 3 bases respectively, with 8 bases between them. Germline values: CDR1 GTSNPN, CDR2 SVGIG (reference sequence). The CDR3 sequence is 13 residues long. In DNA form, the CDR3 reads TGTGCCTGGAGTCCAGCTTACAATCAGCCCCAGCATTTT. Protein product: CAWSPAYNQPQHF.

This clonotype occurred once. CDR3 DNA: TGTGCCACCAGCAGTCGGGGGCCGGGGGAAAAACTGTTTTTT. Translated, it gives CATSSRGPGEKLFF. The chain links TRBV15 to TRBJ1-4; D might be TRBD1 (6 bases). The germline CDR1 and CDR2 sequences are LNHNV and YYDKDF (reference sequence). CDR3 length: 14 amino acids. Trimming stripped 3 bases from V and 8 bases from J, with 13 bases between.

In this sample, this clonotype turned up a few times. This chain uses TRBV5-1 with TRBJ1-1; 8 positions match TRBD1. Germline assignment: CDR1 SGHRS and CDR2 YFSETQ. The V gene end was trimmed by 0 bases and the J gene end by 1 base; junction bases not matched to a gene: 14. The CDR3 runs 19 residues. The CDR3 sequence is CASSLADLRDGTGNTEAFF. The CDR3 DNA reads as TGCGCCAGCAGCTTGGCCGATCTGCGAGATGGGACAGGGAACACTGAAGCTTTCTTT.

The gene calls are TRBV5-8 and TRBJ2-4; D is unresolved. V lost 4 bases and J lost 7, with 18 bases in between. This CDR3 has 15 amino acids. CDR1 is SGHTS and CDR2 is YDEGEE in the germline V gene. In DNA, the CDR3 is TGTGCCAGCAGCATTCCCATAGGCGCCGGGAACATTCAGTACTTC. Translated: CASSIPIGAGNIQYF.

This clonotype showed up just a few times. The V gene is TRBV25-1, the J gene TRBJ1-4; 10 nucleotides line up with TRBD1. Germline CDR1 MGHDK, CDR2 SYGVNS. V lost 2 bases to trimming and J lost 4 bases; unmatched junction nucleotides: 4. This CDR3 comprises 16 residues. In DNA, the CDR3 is TGTGCCAGCAGTGAAGACGGACAGGGGGATAATGAAAAACTGTTTTTT. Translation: CASSEDGQGDNEKLFF. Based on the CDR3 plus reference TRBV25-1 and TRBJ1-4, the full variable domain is EADIYQTPRYLVIGTGKKITLECSQTMGHDKMYWYQQDPGMELHLIHYSYGVNSTEKGDLSSESTVSRIRTEHFPLTLESARPSHTSQYLCASSEDGQGDNEKLFFGSGTQLSVL.

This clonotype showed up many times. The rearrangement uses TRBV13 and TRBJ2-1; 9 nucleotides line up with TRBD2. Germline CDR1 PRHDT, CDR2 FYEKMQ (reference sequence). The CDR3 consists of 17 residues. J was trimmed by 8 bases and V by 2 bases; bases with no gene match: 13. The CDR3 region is CASSLRRGSGREYEQFF. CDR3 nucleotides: TGTGCCAGCAGCTTACGGCGGGGTAGCGGGAGAGAGTATGAGCAGTTCTTC. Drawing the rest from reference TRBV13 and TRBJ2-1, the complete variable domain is AAGVIQSPRHLIKEKRETATLKCYPIPRHDTVYWYQQGPGQDPQFLISFYEKMQSDKGSIPDRFSAQQFSDYHSELNMSSLELGDSALYFCASSLRRGSGREYEQFFGPGTRLTVL.

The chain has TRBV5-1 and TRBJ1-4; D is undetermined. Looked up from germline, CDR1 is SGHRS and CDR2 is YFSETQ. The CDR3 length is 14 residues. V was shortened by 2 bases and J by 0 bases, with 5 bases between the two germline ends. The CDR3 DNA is TGCGCCAGCAGCTTAGCCCCAACTAATGAAAAACTGTTTTTT. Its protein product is CASSLAPTNEKLFF.